The clone carrying this T cell receptor (beta chain) was seen many times. One end of the junction fails to match germline, which may point to a read error. The CDR3 sequence is 12 residues long. This entry belongs to a study of T-cell memory formation after mild COVID-19. Study as a whole: TCR clustering was largely donor specific.

The 5'RACE method, run with constant-segment primers, produced TCR alpha and TCR beta cDNA libraries (carrying sample barcodes and UMIs). Using its own MiXCR run on the 5' RACE reads, TCRdb lists one record per CDR3 protein. Of about half a million distinct CDR3 sequences listed, roughly 18% are singletons. Sequencing used PBMCs or a T cell subset sorted from them (not recorded which). V usage is TRBV12-3 or TRBV12-4 and J usage is TRBJ2-1, with 9 bases matching TRBD2. The sequence came from an adult woman who had mild COVID-19 (a few samples of this study predate the infection). Cell type and time point are not known. CDR3 DNA: TGTGCCAGCAGCTCAGGACTAGCGAGTCATGTCTTC. This sequence encodes CASSSGLASHVF.